The T cell receptor beta chain under discussion was sequenced for a study of Ad26.COV2.S vaccination and SARS-CoV-2 variants. As for treatment: some 19 received Ad26.COV2.S at low or high dose, single or two shots; about 5 received placebo; per-sample allocation not given. Sample collection was performed on day 63 after the first vaccine or placebo injection. The assay was immunoSEQ multiplex PCR, and TCRdb's table has in-frame clones only and misses some. The table lists about 390,000 clones, approximately 86% of them singletons. In germline, CDR1 is DFQATT, CDR2 SNEGSKA (reference sequence). Trimming cost V 3 bases and J 8 bases; bases outside gene matches: 12. The CDR3 totals 14 residues.

The chain has TRBV20-1 and TRBJ1-2; the match to TRBD1 covers 7 bases. The specimen was peripheral blood, collected in a trial of Ad26.COV2.S vaccine versus placebo. This receptor was identified in a person aged 18-65 years who received the Ad26.COV2.S COVID-19 vaccine or a placebo. The CDR3 DNA reads as TGCAGTGCTAGTACCCTCGGACAGGCTGGCGGCTACACCTTC. Translated, it gives CSASTLGQAGGYTF.